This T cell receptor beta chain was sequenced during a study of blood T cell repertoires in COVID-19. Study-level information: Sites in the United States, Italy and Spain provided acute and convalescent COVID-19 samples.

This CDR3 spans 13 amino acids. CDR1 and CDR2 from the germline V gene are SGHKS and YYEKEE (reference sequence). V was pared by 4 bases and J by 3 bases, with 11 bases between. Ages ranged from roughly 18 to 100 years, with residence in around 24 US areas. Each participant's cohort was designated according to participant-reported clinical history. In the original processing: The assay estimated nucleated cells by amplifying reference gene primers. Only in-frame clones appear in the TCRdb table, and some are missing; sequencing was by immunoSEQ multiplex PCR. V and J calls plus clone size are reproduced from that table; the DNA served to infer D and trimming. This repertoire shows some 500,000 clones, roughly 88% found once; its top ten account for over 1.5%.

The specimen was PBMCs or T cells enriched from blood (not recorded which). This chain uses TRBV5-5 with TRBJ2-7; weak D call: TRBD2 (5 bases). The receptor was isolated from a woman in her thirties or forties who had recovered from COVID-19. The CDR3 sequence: CASSLGVNYEQYF. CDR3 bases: TGTGCCAGCAGCCTGGGAGTGAACTACGAGCAGTACTTC.